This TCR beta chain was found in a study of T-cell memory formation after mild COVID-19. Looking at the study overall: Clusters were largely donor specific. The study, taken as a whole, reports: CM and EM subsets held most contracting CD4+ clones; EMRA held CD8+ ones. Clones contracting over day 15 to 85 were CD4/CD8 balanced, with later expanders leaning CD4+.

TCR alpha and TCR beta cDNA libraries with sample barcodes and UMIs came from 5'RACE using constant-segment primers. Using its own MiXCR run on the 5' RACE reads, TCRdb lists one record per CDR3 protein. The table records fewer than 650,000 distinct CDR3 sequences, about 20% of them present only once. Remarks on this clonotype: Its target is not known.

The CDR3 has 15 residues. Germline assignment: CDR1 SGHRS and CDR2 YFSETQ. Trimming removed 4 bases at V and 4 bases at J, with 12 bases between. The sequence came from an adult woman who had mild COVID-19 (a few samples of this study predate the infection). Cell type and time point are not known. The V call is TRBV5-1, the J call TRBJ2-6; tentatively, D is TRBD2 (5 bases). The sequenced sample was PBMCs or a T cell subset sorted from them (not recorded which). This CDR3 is CASSPTRAGANVLTF. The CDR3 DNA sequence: TGCGCCAGCAGCCCTACTAGGGCCGGGGCCAACGTCCTGACTTTC. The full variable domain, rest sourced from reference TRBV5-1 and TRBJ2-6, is KAGVTQTPRYLIKTRGQQVTLSCSPISGHRSVSWYQQTPGQGLQFLFEYFSETQRNKGNFPGRFSGRQFSNSRSEMNVSTLELGDSALYLCASSPTRAGANVLTFGAGSRLTVL.